The 21 T cell receptor beta chains in this list originate from one sample, sequenced in a study of chemoradiotherapy in HPV16-positive cancers. Generated by immunoSEQ multiplex PCR, the TCRdb table keeps only in-frame clones and is missing some. This sample has around 20,000 clones; about 90% occur once, and the top ten carry approximately 5.8%. This material consisted of blood, taken from a patient who underwent chemoradiotherapy. The receptors come from a human donor with HPV-associated anogenital cancer.

This clone was counted once. The chain links TRBV14 to TRBJ1-6; D is undetermined. The CDR3 totals 16 residues. Trimming cost V 1 base and J 8 bases, with 15 bases left between them. Looked up from germline, CDR1 is SGHDN and CDR2 is FVKESK. CDR3 sequence: CASSQGVFLGDSPLHF. The CDR3 nucleotides are TGTGCCAGCAGCCAAGGTGTCTTCCTTGGGGATTCACCCCTCCACTTT.

V is TRBV28 and J is TRBJ1-2, with D unclear. Looked up from germline, CDR1 is MDHEN and CDR2 is SYDVKM. Trimming removed 3 bases from V and 6 bases from J, with 8 bases in between. The CDR3 is made up of 12 amino acids. CDR3 coding DNA: TGTGCCAGCAGTTTCTCCGGGGATGGCTACACCTTC. It yields the protein CASSFSGDGYTF.

This rearrangement joins TRBV19 to TRBJ2-5; D ambiguous. V was clipped by 5 bases and J by 4 bases, with 14 bases between them. There are 14 residues in the CDR3. Germline CDR1 is LNHDA and CDR2 is SQIVND (reference sequence). Here the CDR3 DNA reads TGTGCCAGTAGTCACTGGCGGCAATCAGAGACCCAGTACTTC. Translating it yields CASSHWRQSETQYF.

This chain uses TRBV19 with TRBJ1-5; D may be TRBD1 (6 bases). The germline CDR1 and CDR2 sequences are LNHDA and SQIVND (reference sequence). V was shortened by 7 bases and J by 3 bases, with 16 bases between the two germline ends. The CDR3 consists of 15 residues. CDR3 sequence (DNA): TGTGCCAGTATGAGGACAGCCTTCCTCAATCAGCCCCAGCATTTT. This gives the protein CASMRTAFLNQPQHF.

The gene calls are TRBV20-1 and TRBJ2-1; D uncertain. CDR1 is DFQATT, CDR2 SNEGSKA, per germline (reference sequence). Trimming stripped 0 bases from V and 3 bases from J, with 0 bases between. CDR3 length: 11 residues. The DNA of the CDR3 is TGCAGTGCTAGAGACTACAATGAGCAGTTCTTC. It codes for CSARDYNEQFF.

This chain's CDR3 is CASADRDSGNTIYF. CDR3 nucleotide sequence: TGTGCCAGCGCGGACAGGGACTCTGGAAACACCATATATTTT. The V and J genes are TRBV2 and TRBJ1-3, with TRBD1 identical over 8 bases. The germline V gene has CDR1 SNHLY and CDR2 FYNNEI. This CDR3 spans 14 amino acids. Trimming removed 8 bases from V and 0 bases from J; junction bases left unmatched: 3.

The chain links TRBV5-6 to TRBJ2-7, with TRBD1 matching 11 bases. V was pared by 0 bases and J by 5 bases, with 7 bases of the junction left unmatched. The CDR3 loop spans 16 amino acids. Germline-derived CDR1 and CDR2 are SGHDT and YYEEEE. CDR3 region: CASSLGTGQGANEQYF. The CDR3, as DNA: TGTGCCAGCAGCTTGGGGACAGGACAGGGGGCGAACGAGCAGTACTTC.

The chain uses TRBV10-1 and TRBJ2-3; possible D gene TRBD2, 6 bases. From germline, CDR1 is WNHNN and CDR2 SYGVQD (reference sequence). Trimming took 7 bases from V and 0 from J, leaving 11 bases between them. The CDR3 covers 14 residues. The CDR3 coding sequence is TGCGCCAGCACCCCCGGGGGTAGCACAGATACGCAGTATTTT. Translation: CASTPGGSTDTQYF.

This chain's CDR3 is CSVVRGSTEAFF. The CDR3 DNA follows: TGCAGCGTTGTCCGAGGGAGCACTGAAGCTTTCTTT. V usage is TRBV29-1 and J usage is TRBJ1-1; D unclear. This CDR3 contains 12 residues. Germline V lookup: CDR1 SQVTM, CDR2 ANQGSEA. The ends were cut back, 4 bases at V and 4 bases at J, with 10 bases in the middle.

The genes are TRBV7-9 and TRBJ1-1, with D tentatively TRBD1 (6 bases). Germline CDR1 SEHNR, CDR2 FQNEAQ (reference sequence). V was trimmed by 3 bases and J by 4 bases, leaving 9 bases between them. There are 13 residues in the CDR3. In DNA form, the CDR3 reads TGTGCCAGCAGCTTCCGACAGGTCACTGAAGCTTTCTTT. It codes for CASSFRQVTEAFF.

The chain is built from TRBV10-1 and TRBJ2-1; 9 nucleotides line up with TRBD1. Germline lookup yields CDR1 WNHNN and CDR2 SYGVQD (reference sequence). CDR3 length: 15 amino acids. The junction had 8 bases not matched to a gene; V was cut back by 3 bases and J by 8 bases. Here the CDR3 reads CASSDWTGVGDEQFF. The DNA of the CDR3 is TGCGCCAGCAGTGATTGGACAGGGGTCGGGGATGAGCAGTTCTTC.

This chain links TRBV29-1 with TRBJ2-5; D gene uncertain. The J call is doubtful: the DNA matches TRBJ2-7 better. Germline V gene lookup returns CDR1 SQVTM and CDR2 ANQGSEA. The CDR3 spans 12 residues. As DNA, the CDR3 is TGCAGCGTTGCCGAGACCTTGGTCGAGCAGTACTTC. It specifies CSVAETLVEQYF.

The chain combines TRBV5-1 with TRBJ1-1; D call uncertain. With 3 bases removed from V and 1 base from J, the gap between germline ends came to 13 bases. The CDR3 has 15 residues. Germline CDR1 SGHRS, CDR2 YFSETQ. The chain's CDR3 is CASSSRSPGNTEAFF. CDR3 DNA sequence: TGCGCCAGCAGCTCGCGGTCCCCTGGGAACACTGAAGCTTTCTTT.

The chain employs TRBV27 and TRBJ2-2; no clear D. This CDR3 has 12 residues. From germline, CDR1 is MNHEY and CDR2 SMNVEV (reference sequence). V lost 4 bases and J 5 bases, leaving 5 bases between the germline ends. As DNA, the CDR3 is TGTGCCAGCAGTTCTTTGACCGGGGAGCTGTTTTTT. This encodes CASSSLTGELFF.

This clone was seen just once. The chain employs TRBV7-9 and TRBJ1-1; D ambiguous. The V end was cut by 7 bases, the J end by 1 base, with 10 bases between. CDR3 length: 13 residues. Germline CDR1 is SEHNR and CDR2 is FQNEAQ (reference sequence). CDR3 nucleotide sequence: TGTGCCAGCACCCTTGTACCGAACACTGAAGCTTTCTTT. Residues: CASTLVPNTEAFF.

The chain uses TRBV5-6 and TRBJ2-3; D unresolved. Trimming shortened V by 4 bases and J by 2 bases, and 2 bases separated the two germline ends. Germline V gene data show CDR1 as SGHDT and CDR2 as YYEEEE. There are 11 residues in the CDR3. Here the CDR3 DNA reads TGTGCCAGCAGCGTCACAGATACGCAGTATTTT. This gives the protein CASSVTDTQYF. Full variable domain (remainder filled in from reference TRBV5-6 and TRBJ2-3): DAGVTQSPTHLIKTRGQQVTLRCSPKSGHDTVSWYQQALGQGPQFIFQYYEEEERQRGNFPDRFSGHQFPNYSSELNVNALLLGDSALYLCASSVTDTQYFGPGTRLTVL.

The rearrangement joins TRBV6-1 to TRBJ1-1; the match to TRBD1 covers 7 bases. V lost 6 bases to trimming and J lost 1 base; unmatched junction nucleotides: 5. Germline V CDR1 and CDR2: MNHNS, SASEGT. This CDR3 is 14 amino acids long. The CDR3 DNA follows: TGTGCCAGCAGGGTAGGACAGGAGAACACTGAAGCTTTCTTT. This translates into CASRVGQENTEAFF.

The rearrangement joins TRBV30 to TRBJ1-4; D possibly corresponds to TRBD1 (6 bases). This CDR3 has 13 amino acids. V lost 7 bases and J 5 bases, leaving 14 bases between the germline ends. From germline, CDR1 is GTSNPN and CDR2 SVGIG (reference sequence). CDR3 in amino acids: CASNRESNEKLFF. The CDR3 nucleotides read TGTGCCTCGAACAGGGAATCGAATGAAAAACTGTTTTTT.

The gene calls are TRBV11-2 and TRBJ2-5; 7 bases match TRBD2. The CDR3 has 15 residues. Trimming took 5 bases from V and 5 from J; bases not matched to a gene: 11. Germline V gene lookup returns CDR1 SGHAT and CDR2 FQNNGV. The CDR3 spells CASSTARGDRETQYF. In DNA, the CDR3 is TGTGCCAGCAGCACGGCTCGGGGGGATCGGGAGACCCAGTACTTC.

The CDR3 spells CASRQRGETDTQYF. The CDR3, as DNA: TGTGCCAGCAGGCAGAGGGGGGAGACAGATACGCAGTATTTT. V usage is TRBV6-1 and J usage is TRBJ2-3; D assignment may be TRBD1 or TRBD2 (6 bases each). The CDR3 has 14 residues. Germline CDR1 MNHNS, CDR2 SASEGT. V lost 6 bases to trimming and J lost 3 bases, with 13 bases between them.

The chain uses TRBV27 and TRBJ2-7; D perhaps matches TRBD2 (5 bases). Germline lookup yields CDR1 MNHEY and CDR2 SMNVEV (reference sequence). The germline V and J ends were trimmed by 1 base and 3 bases, with 13 bases remaining between them. The CDR3 loop spans 15 amino acids. In nucleotides, the CDR3 is TGTGCCAGCAGTTTATTCCCGGGATCCCTCTACGAGCAGTACTTC. It codes for CASSLFPGSLYEQYF.